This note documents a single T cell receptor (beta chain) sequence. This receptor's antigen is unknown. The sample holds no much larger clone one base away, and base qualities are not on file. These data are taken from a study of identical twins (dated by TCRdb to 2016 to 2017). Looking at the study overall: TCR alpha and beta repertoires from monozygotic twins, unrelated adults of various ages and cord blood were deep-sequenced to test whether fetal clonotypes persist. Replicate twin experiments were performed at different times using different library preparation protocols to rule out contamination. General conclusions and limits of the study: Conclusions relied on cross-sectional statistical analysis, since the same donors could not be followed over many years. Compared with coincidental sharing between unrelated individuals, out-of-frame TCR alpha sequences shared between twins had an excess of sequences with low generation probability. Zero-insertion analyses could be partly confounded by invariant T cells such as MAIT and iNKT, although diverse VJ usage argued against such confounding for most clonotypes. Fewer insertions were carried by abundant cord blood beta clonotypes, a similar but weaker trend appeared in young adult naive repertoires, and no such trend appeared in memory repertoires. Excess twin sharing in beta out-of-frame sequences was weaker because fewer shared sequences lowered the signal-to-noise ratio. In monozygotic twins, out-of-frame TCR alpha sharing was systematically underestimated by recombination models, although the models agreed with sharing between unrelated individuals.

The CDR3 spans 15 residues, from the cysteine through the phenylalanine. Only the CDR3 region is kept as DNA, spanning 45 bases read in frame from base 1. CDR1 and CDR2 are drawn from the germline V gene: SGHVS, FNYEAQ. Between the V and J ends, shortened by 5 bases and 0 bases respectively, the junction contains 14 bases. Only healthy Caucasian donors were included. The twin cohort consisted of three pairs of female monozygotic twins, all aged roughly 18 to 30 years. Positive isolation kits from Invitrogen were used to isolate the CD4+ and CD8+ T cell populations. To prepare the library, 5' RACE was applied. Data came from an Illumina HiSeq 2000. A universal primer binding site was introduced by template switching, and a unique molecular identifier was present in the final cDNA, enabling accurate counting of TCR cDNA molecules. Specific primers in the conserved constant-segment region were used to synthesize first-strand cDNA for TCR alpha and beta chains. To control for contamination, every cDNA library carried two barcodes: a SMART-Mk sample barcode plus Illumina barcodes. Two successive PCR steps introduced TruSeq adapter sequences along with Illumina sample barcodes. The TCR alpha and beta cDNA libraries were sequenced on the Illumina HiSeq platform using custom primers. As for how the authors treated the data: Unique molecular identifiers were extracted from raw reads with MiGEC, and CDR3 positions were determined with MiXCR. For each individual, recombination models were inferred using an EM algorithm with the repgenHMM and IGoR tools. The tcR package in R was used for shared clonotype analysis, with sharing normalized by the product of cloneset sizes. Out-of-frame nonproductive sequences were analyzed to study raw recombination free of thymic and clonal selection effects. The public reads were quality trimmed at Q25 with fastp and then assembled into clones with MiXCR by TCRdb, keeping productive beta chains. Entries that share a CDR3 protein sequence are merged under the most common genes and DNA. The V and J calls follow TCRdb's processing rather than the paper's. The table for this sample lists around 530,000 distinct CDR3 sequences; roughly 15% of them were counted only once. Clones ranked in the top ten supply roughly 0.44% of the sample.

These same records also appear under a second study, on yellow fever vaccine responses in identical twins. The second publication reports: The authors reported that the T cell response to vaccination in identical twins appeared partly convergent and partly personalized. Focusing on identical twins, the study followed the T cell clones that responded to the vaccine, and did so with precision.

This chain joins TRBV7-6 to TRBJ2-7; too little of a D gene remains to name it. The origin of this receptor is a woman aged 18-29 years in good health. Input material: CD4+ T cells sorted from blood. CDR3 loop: CASSEQSPPSYEQYF. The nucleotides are TGTGCCAGCAGCGAGCAGTCCCCTCCCTCCTACGAGCAGTACTTC. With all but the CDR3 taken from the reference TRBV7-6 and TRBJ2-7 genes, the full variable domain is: GAGVSQSPRYKVTKRGQDVALRCDPISGHVSLYWYRQALGQGPEFLTYFNYEAQQDKSGLPNDRFSAERPEGSISTLTIQRTEQRDSAMYRCASSEQSPPSYEQYFGPGTRLTVT.